The 10 T cell receptor beta chains presented below share a single source sample, sequenced in a study of post-analysis software for immune sequencing data (dated by TCRdb to the mid-2010s). What these receptors recognize is not known. The method behind the library was PCR. This sample was sequenced with an Illumina HiSeq 2500. To reduce PCR and sequencing biases, unique molecular identifiers were built into the TCR beta cDNA libraries. In TCRdb, the public reads were trimmed at Q25 with fastp and aligned with MiXCR, with productive beta chains retained. Rows merge per CDR3 protein into single entries with the most common DNA and genes. This sample has 750,000 to 900,000 distinct CDR3 sequences in its table, and 46% of those were observed once. Just under 5% of the sample is taken by the ten largest. Study-level results and caveats: Significantly higher frequencies in patients than in controls were found for roughly five TRBV segments, including TRBV5-6, TRBV5-1 and TRBV20-1.

Sequences were obtained from blood. The receptors here all came from a girl aged 5 to 17 with multiple sclerosis.

There are a few counts of this clonotype. The rearrangement links TRBV20-1 to TRBJ2-1; TRBD2 aligns across 7 bases. The germline V gene has CDR1 DFQATT and CDR2 SNEGSKA (reference sequence). The J segment lost 4 bases and the V segment lost 4 bases, leaving 7 bases of the junction unmatched. This CDR3 has 14 residues. As DNA, the CDR3 is TGCAGTGCTAAAAACCCTAGCGGTTACAATGAGCAGTTCTTC. It codes for CSAKNPSGYNEQFF.

This clonotype showed up just a few times. This rearrangement joins TRBV20-1 to TRBJ2-7; TRBD2 matches at 7 bases. Germline CDR1 DFQATT, CDR2 SNEGSKA (reference sequence). This CDR3 region has 13 residues. The V segment lost 4 bases and the J segment 4 bases; nucleotides outside the gene matches: 7. In DNA form, the CDR3 reads TGCAGTGCTACTCCGGGAGGCGGTTACGAGCAGTACTTC. It encodes CSATPGGGYEQYF.

This clonotype showed up just a few times. The rearrangement uses TRBV12-3 or TRBV12-4 and TRBJ2-1; D gene unclear. V was clipped by 3 bases and J by 3 bases, with 6 bases between them. This CDR3 is built from 13 residues. In DNA, the CDR3 is TGTGCCAGCAGTTTGGCGCGCTACAATGAGCAGTTCTTC. Translating gives CASSLARYNEQFF.

The chain is built from TRBV9 and TRBJ1-2; no firm D call. The length of the CDR3 is 15 residues. Germline CDR1 reads SGDLS; CDR2 reads YYNGEE. V lost 0 bases and J lost 4, with 13 bases in between. The CDR3 nucleotides are TGTGCCAGCAGCGTAGTGAGCGACCCGCTCTATGGCTACACCTTC. Translated: CASSVVSDPLYGYTF.

V and J are TRBV20-1 and TRBJ2-5; the match to TRBD1 covers 7 bases. The V gene's germline CDR1 is DFQATT and CDR2 SNEGSKA (reference sequence). The CDR3 runs 14 residues. The V segment lost 4 bases and the J segment 0 bases; nucleotides outside the gene matches: 5. DNA of the CDR3: TGCAGTGCTACTCCGACAGGGAACCAAGAGACCCAGTACTTC. Its protein product is CSATPTGNQETQYF.

In its sample, this clonotype was seen a few times. The chain is built from TRBV9 and TRBJ2-1; TRBD1 might be the D (6 bases). The CDR3 spans 16 residues. Germline V gene lookup returns CDR1 SGDLS and CDR2 YYNGEE. Trimming left V 3 bases short and J 4 bases short, with 17 bases between. The CDR3 nucleotides read TGTGCCAGCAGCGCGCCCACAGGGTATGCTTACAATGAGCAGTTCTTC. This gives the protein CASSAPTGYAYNEQFF.

This clonotype was observed a few times. The J gene is TRBJ2-3, the V gene TRBV7-9; D may correspond to TRBD1 or TRBD2 (5 bases each). V was trimmed by 5 bases and J by 0 bases, leaving 15 bases between them. There are 16 residues in the CDR3. Germline lookup yields CDR1 SEHNR and CDR2 FQNEAQ (reference sequence). As DNA, the CDR3 is TGTGCCAGCAGCCCTCGGGACGGTAGGAGCACAGATACGCAGTATTTT. Its protein product is CASSPRDGRSTDTQYF.

The chain has TRBV7-9 and TRBJ2-4; D remains unclear. The germline V gene has CDR1 SEHNR and CDR2 FQNEAQ (reference sequence). The CDR3 spans 16 residues. The ends were cut back, 5 bases at V and 0 bases at J, with 14 bases in the middle. The CDR3 DNA sequence: TGTGCCAGCAGCCCGGGTCCTACCTTAGCCAAAAACATTCAGTACTTC. Its protein is CASSPGPTLAKNIQYF.

Concerning this clonotype: One end of the junction does not line up with germline, which may come from a read error. The rearrangement uses TRBV4-3 and TRBJ1-2; D is unclear. This CDR3 spans 15 amino acids. Germline CDR1 LGHNA, CDR2 YSLEER. The CDR3 DNA reads as TGCGCCAGCAGCGAAGACCTAGGAGGGATCTATGGCTACACCTTC. Translating gives CASSEDLGGIYGYTF.

The rearrangement links TRBV15 to TRBJ2-5; 11 bases are a match to TRBD2. Trimming removed 0 bases from V and 11 bases from J; junction bases left unmatched: 8. The CDR3 loop spans 15 amino acids. The germline V gene has CDR1 LNHNV and CDR2 YYDKDF (reference sequence). DNA for the CDR3: TGTGCCACCAGCAGAGATCCCCTAGCGGGAGGTGAGCAGTACTTC. Its protein product is CATSRDPLAGGEQYF.